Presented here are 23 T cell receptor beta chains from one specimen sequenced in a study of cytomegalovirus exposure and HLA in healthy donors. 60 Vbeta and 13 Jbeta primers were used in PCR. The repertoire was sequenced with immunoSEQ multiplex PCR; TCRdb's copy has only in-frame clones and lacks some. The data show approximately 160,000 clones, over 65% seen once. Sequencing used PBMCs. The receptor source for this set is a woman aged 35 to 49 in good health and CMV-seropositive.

The CDR3 reads CASSKTFRGYEQYF. The CDR3 nucleotides read TGTGCCAGCAGCAAGACCTTCCGGGGGTACGAGCAGTACTTC. The chain has TRBV21-1 and TRBJ2-7; no DNA check was done on the table's D call, TRBD2. TRBV21-1 is a pseudogene. The CDR3 has 14 residues.

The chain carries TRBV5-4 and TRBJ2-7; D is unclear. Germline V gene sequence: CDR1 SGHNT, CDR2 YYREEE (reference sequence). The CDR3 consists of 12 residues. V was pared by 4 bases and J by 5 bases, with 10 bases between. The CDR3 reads CASSVSRDEQYF. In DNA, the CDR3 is TGTGCCAGCAGCGTCTCTCGGGACGAGCAGTACTTC.

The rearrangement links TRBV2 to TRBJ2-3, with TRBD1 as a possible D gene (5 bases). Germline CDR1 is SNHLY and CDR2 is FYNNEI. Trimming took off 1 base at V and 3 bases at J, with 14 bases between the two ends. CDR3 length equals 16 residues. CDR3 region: CASSEDHDRRTDTQYF. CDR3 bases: TGTGCCAGCAGTGAAGACCATGACAGAAGGACAGATACGCAGTATTTT.

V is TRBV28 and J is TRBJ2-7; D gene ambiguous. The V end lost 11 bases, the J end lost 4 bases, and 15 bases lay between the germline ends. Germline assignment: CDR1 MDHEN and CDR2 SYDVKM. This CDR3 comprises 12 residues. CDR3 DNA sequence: TGTGCCCACAGCCTGGGTGGGTACGAGCAGTACTTC. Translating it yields CAHSLGGYEQYF.

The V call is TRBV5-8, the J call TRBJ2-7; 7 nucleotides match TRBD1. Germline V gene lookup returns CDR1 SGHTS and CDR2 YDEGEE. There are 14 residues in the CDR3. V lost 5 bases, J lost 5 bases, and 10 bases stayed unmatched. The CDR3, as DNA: TGTGCCAGCAGTACAGGGGAAAAATTGGACGAGCAGTACTTC. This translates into CASSTGEKLDEQYF. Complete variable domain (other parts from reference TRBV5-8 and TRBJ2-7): EAGVTQSPTHLIKTRGQQATLRCSPISGHTSVYWYQQALGLGLQFLLWYDEGEERNRGNFPPRFSGRQFPNYSSELNVNALELEDSALYLCASSTGEKLDEQYFGPGTRLTVT.

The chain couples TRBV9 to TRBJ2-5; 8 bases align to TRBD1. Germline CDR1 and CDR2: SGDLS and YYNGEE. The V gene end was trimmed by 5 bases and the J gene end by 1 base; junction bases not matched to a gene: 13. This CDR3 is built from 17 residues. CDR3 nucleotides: TGTGCCAGCAGTCGTACCGGGACAGGAGGGGTCCAAGAGACCCAGTACTTC. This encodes CASSRTGTGGVQETQYF.

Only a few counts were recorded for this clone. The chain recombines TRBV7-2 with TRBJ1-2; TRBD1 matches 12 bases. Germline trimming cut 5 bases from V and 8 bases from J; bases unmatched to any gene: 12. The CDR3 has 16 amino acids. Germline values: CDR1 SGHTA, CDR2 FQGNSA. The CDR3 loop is CASSPQGTGGAEGYTF. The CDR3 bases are TGTGCCAGCAGCCCCCAGGGGACAGGGGGCGCAGAGGGCTACACCTTC.

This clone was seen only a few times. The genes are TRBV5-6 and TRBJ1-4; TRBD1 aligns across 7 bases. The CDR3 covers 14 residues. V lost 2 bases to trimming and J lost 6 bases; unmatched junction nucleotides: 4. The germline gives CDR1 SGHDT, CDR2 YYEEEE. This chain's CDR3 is CASSFNRGYEKLFF. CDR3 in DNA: TGTGCCAGCAGCTTTAACAGGGGCTATGAAAAACTGTTTTTT.

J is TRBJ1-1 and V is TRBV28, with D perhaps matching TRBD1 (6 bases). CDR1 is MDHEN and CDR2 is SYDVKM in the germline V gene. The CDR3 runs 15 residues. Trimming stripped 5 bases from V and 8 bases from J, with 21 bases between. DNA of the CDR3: TGTGCCAGCAGTCAAGGGGGGGCTAGGTTCACGGAAGCTTTCTTT. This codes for CASSQGGARFTEAFF.

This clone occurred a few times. CDR3 protein: CASSVALTGGPGETQYF. The CDR3 DNA sequence: TGTGCCAGCAGCGTAGCTTTAACGGGGGGTCCGGGAGAGACCCAGTACTTC. V and J are TRBV9 and TRBJ2-5; 7 bases are a match to TRBD2. V shed 0 bases and J 4 bases; nucleotides not matched to a gene: 12. Germline V gives CDR1 SGDLS, CDR2 YYNGEE. This CDR3 has 17 residues.

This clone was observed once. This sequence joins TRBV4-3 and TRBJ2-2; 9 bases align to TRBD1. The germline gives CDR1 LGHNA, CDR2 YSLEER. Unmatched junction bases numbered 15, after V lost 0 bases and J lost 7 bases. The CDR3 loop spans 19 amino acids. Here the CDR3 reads CASSQDLGAGTGKGGELFF. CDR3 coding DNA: TGCGCCAGCAGCCAAGATCTGGGGGCCGGGACAGGGAAAGGCGGGGAGCTGTTTTTT.

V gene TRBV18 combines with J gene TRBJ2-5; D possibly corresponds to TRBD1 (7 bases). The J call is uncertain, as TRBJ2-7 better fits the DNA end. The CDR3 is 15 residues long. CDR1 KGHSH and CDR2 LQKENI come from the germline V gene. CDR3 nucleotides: TGTGCCAGCTCACCGTTGGATCAGGGGGGTAACGAGCAGTACTTC. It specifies CASSPLDQGGNEQYF.

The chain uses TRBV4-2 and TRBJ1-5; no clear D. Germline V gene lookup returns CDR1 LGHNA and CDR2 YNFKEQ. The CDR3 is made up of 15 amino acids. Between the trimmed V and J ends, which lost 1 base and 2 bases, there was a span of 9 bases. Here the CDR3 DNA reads TGTGCCAGCAGCCAAGGCATGAGGGGCAATCAGCCCCAGCATTTT. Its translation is CASSQGMRGNQPQHF.

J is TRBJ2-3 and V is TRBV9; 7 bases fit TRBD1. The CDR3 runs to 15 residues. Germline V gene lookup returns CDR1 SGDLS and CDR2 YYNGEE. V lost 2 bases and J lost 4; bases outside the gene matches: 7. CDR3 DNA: TGTGCCAGCAGCGTCGGACAGGCCGAACCAGATACGCAGTATTTT. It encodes CASSVGQAEPDTQYF.

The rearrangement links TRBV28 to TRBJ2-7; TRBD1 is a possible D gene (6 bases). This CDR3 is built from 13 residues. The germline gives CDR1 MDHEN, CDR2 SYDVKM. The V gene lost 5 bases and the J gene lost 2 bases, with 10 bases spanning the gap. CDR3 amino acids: CASSTGFPYEQYF. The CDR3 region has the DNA TGTGCCAGCAGTACAGGGTTCCCCTACGAGCAGTACTTC.

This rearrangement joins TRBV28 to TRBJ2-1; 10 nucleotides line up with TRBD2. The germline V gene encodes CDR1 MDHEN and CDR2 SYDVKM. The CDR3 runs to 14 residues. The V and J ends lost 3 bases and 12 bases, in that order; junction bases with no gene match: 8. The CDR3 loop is CASSFLAGVGRQFF. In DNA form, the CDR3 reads TGTGCCAGCAGTTTTCTAGCGGGAGTAGGGAGGCAGTTCTTC.

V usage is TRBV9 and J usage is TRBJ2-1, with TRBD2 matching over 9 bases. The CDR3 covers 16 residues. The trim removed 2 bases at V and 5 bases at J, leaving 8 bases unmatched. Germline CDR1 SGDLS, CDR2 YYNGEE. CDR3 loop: CASSVRSGGFNNEQFF. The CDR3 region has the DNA TGTGCCAGCAGCGTGAGAAGCGGGGGGTTTAACAATGAGCAGTTCTTC.

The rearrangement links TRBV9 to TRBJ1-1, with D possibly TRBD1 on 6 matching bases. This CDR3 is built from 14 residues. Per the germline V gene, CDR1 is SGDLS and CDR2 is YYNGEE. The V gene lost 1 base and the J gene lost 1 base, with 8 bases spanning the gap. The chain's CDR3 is CASSVKGQNTEAFF. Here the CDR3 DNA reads TGTGCCAGCAGCGTAAAGGGACAGAACACTGAAGCTTTCTTT.

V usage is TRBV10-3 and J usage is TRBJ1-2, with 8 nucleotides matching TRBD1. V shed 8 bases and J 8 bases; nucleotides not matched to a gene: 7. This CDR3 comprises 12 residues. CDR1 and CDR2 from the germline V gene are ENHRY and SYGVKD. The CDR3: CAIAPGGYGYTF. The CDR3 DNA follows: TGTGCCATCGCCCCAGGGGGCTACGGCTACACCTTC.

This CDR3 reads CASSDSTGRTGTVEQFF. The CDR3, as DNA: TGTGCCAGCAGTGACTCGACTGGCCGAACTGGGACTGTCGAGCAGTTCTTC. The rearrangement uses TRBV6-4 and TRBJ2-1, with D tentatively TRBD2 (6 bases). This CDR3 is built from 17 residues. CDR1 and CDR2 (germline): MRHNA, SNTAGT. The V end was cut by 0 bases, the J end by 10 bases, with 22 bases between.

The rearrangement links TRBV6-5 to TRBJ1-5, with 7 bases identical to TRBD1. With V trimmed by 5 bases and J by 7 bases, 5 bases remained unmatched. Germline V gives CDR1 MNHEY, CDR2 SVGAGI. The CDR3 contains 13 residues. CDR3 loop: CASSPDRVQPQHF. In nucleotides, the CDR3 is TGTGCCAGCAGTCCCGACAGGGTCCAGCCCCAGCATTTT.

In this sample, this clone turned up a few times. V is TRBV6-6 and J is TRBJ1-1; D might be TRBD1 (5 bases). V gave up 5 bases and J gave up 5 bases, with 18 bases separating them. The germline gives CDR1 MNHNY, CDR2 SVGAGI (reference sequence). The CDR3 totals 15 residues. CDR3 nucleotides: TGTGCCAGCAGTACGACAGTTACAATAAGGACTGAAGCTTTCTTT. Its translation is CASSTTVTIRTEAFF.

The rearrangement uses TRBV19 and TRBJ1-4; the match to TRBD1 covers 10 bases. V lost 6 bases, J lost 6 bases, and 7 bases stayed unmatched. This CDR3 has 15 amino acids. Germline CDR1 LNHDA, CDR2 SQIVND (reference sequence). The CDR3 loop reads CASRETGTGDEKLFF. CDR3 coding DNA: TGTGCCAGTAGAGAAACCGGGACAGGGGATGAAAAACTGTTTTTT.